The clone carrying this T cell receptor beta chain was detected once. The antigen is unknown. V gave up 11 bases and J gave up 3 bases, with 16 bases separating them. CDR3 length: 13 residues. The germline gives CDR1 LGHNT, CDR2 FRNRAP. This entry belongs to a study of T cell repertoires in cytomegalovirus infection. Overall study context: Both CMV infection and a matching HLA type were indicated by public TCR beta signatures. Overall study findings and caveats: CMV-specific TCR beta clonotypes restricted by HLA-C dominated the ex vivo response.

TCRdb redid the calling of the reads with MiXCR, one entry per CDR3 protein. Here the sample spans about 740,000 distinct CDR3 sequences, approximately 40% being singletons. The sequenced sample was PBMCs. This receptor was taken from a human donor in good health (CMV status not recorded). Some clones in this sample may be carry-over from other donors' samples. V is TRBV12-5 and J is TRBJ1-1, with a possible D match to TRBD1 (5 bases). The CDR3 protein is CAGSSGTDTEAFF. Here the CDR3 DNA reads TGTGCTGGATCCTCAGGGACCGACACTGAAGCTTTCTTT.